The 21 T cell receptor beta chains below come from one sample, sequenced in a study of blood T cell repertoires in COVID-19. Method: immunoSEQ multiplex PCR; TCRdb's copy keeps in-frame clones and lacks some. The profile shows 250,000 to 350,000 clones, approximately 86% of them singletons. Source material: peripheral blood. Receptors originate from a woman between 65 and 79 years old with COVID-19, enrolled during active disease.

This clone has a handful of counts. CDR3 in amino acids: CASTWYSSYGYTF. CDR3 coding DNA: TGTGCCAGCACCTGGTATTCTAGCTATGGCTACACCTTC. The J gene is TRBJ1-2, the V gene TRBV11-2; D gene ambiguous. This CDR3 is 13 amino acids long. CDR1 is SGHAT, CDR2 FQNNGV, per germline. V was cut by 7 bases and J by 4 bases, with 13 bases left in between.

The chain carries TRBV27 and TRBJ2-7, with D perhaps matching TRBD1 (6 bases). In germline, CDR1 is MNHEY, CDR2 SMNVEV (reference sequence). Trimming took 8 bases from V and 2 from J, leaving 7 bases between them. The CDR3 consists of 11 residues. The CDR3 is CASWTAYEQYF. The DNA of the CDR3 is TGTGCCAGCTGGACAGCCTACGAGCAGTACTTC.

J is TRBJ2-3 and V is TRBV5-1, with D possibly being TRBD2 (7 bases). V gave up 4 bases and J gave up 4 bases, with 16 bases separating them. Germline CDR1 reads SGHRS; CDR2 reads YFSETQ. The CDR3 sequence is 15 residues long. CDR3 amino acids: CASSREGGASDTQYF. In DNA form, the CDR3 reads TGCGCCAGCAGCCGGGAAGGGGGGGCCTCAGATACGCAGTATTTT. Filled out from reference TRBV5-1 and TRBJ2-3, the complete variable domain reads KAGVTQTPRYLIKTRGQQVTLSCSPISGHRSVSWYQQTPGQGLQFLFEYFSETQRNKGNFPGRFSGRQFSNSRSEMNVSTLELGDSALYLCASSREGGASDTQYFGPGTRLTVL.

The V call is TRBV5-1, the J call TRBJ2-1, with TRBD2 matching 13 bases. The germline CDR1 and CDR2 sequences are SGHRS and YFSETQ. V lost 6 bases, J lost 7 bases, and 10 bases stayed unmatched. The CDR3 is made up of 16 amino acids. The CDR3 loop is CASTLTSGGAGNEQFF. The CDR3 DNA reads TGCGCCAGCACCTTAACTAGCGGGGGGGCCGGTAATGAGCAGTTCTTC.

This rearrangement joins TRBV7-2 to TRBJ2-7; 16 nucleotides align to TRBD2. Germline-derived CDR1 and CDR2 are SGHTA and FQGNSA. The length of the CDR3 is 14 residues. V shed 4 bases, J shed 7 bases, and the junction held 1 base outside the gene matches. The CDR3 loop is CASSSGLAGGEQYF. The CDR3 nucleotides are TGTGCCAGCAGCTCGGGACTAGCGGGGGGGGAGCAGTACTTC.

CDR3 sequence reads: CASSGDSAESREQYF. Written as DNA, the CDR3 is TGCGCCAGCAGCGGTGACAGTGCTGAGTCCCGCGAGCAGTACTTC. V and J are TRBV5-1 and TRBJ2-7, with a tentative D call TRBD1 (5 bases). Germline values: CDR1 SGHRS, CDR2 YFSETQ. This CDR3 contains 15 residues. Trimming removed 4 bases at V and 6 bases at J, with 20 bases between.

The chain links TRBV19 to TRBJ2-7; a weak D match, TRBD1 (6 bases). V was trimmed by 7 bases and J by 3 bases, leaving 13 bases between them. CDR3 length: 13 residues. The germline V gene has CDR1 LNHDA and CDR2 SQIVND (reference sequence). The CDR3 region has the DNA TGTGCCAGTAATTGGGGCAGGGGCTACGAGCAGTACTTC. Translated: CASNWGRGYEQYF.

The chain has TRBV18 and TRBJ2-2, with 7 bases that match TRBD1. The CDR3 is made up of 15 amino acids. In germline, CDR1 is KGHSH, CDR2 LQKENI. The trim removed 3 bases at V and 0 bases at J, leaving 1 base unmatched. The CDR3 reads CASSPDRANTGELFF. CDR3 bases: TGTGCCAGCTCACCCGACAGGGCGAACACCGGGGAGCTGTTTTTT.

This chain uses TRBV30 with TRBJ1-1; D may be TRBD1 (5 bases). Trimming stripped 6 bases from V and 4 bases from J, with 12 bases between. Per the germline V gene, CDR1 is GTSNPN and CDR2 is SVGIG (reference sequence). This CDR3 has 12 residues. The CDR3 region has the DNA TGTGCCTGCCAGGGCCGGAGCACTGAAGCTTTCTTT. Its translation: CACQGRSTEAFF.

The chain carries TRBV7-9 and TRBJ2-3, with a weak D call TRBD1 (6 bases). V gave up 4 bases and J gave up 3 bases, with 8 bases separating them. The CDR3 has 13 amino acids. The germline V gene has CDR1 SEHNR and CDR2 FQNEAQ (reference sequence). The CDR3 spells CASSSGQTDTQYF. CDR3 DNA sequence: TGTGCCAGCAGCTCCGGACAGACAGATACGCAGTATTTT.

The CDR3 DNA reads as TGTGCCAGTACACGGGACACTGAAGCTTTCTTT. Protein product: CASTRDTEAFF. The chain has TRBV19 and TRBJ1-1; D remains unclear. V shed 7 bases and J shed 3 bases, with 6 bases lying between them. The CDR3 is made up of 11 amino acids. CDR1 and CDR2 from the germline V gene are LNHDA and SQIVND (reference sequence).

This chain links TRBV18 with TRBJ1-4; TRBD1 aligns across 7 bases. Trimming at V came to 3 bases and at J to 3 bases, leaving 1 base not matched to a gene. The CDR3 consists of 14 residues. Germline lookup yields CDR1 KGHSH and CDR2 LQKENI. Here the CDR3 reads CASSPQGANEKLFF. CDR3 sequence (DNA): TGTGCCAGCTCACCTCAGGGGGCTAATGAAAAACTGTTTTTT.

CDR3 nucleotide sequence: TGTGCCAGCGGGACAGGGCTCACCACAGATACGCAGTATTTT. Its translation: CASGTGLTTDTQYF. The V and J genes are TRBV28 and TRBJ2-3; 9 bases align to TRBD1. From germline, CDR1 is MDHEN and CDR2 SYDVKM. V was pared by 8 bases and J by 2 bases, with 5 bases of the junction left unmatched. The CDR3 is 14 residues long.

J is TRBJ2-6 and V is TRBV19, with 12 bases aligning to TRBD1. CDR1 is LNHDA, CDR2 SQIVND, per germline (reference sequence). The CDR3 is 17 amino acids. With 6 bases clipped from V and 2 bases from J, the junction kept 5 bases outside the gene matches. CDR3 sequence: CASRGTGGLTGANVLTF. As DNA, the CDR3 is TGTGCCAGTAGGGGGACAGGGGGCCTGACTGGGGCCAACGTCCTGACTTTC.

The J gene is TRBJ1-1, the V gene TRBV6-5; D unclear. Germline V gene data show CDR1 as MNHEY and CDR2 as SVGAGI. The CDR3 length is 15 residues. The V gene lost 4 bases and the J gene lost 0 bases, with 12 bases spanning the gap. The CDR3 DNA is TGTGCCAGCAGTTCCCTCTGGGGAGTGAACACTGAAGCTTTCTTT. The encoded protein is CASSSLWGVNTEAFF.

The chain uses TRBV11-2 and TRBJ1-1; D is uncertain. This CDR3 spans 17 amino acids. Germline lookup yields CDR1 SGHAT and CDR2 FQNNGV. The V end lost 1 base, the J end lost 10 bases, and 25 bases lay between the germline ends. CDR3 bases: TGTGCCAGCAGCTTAGTTGGTTTGGGCAGGAGGAAGGAGGGAGCTTTCTTT. Protein product: CASSLVGLGRRKEGAFF. Looking up the rest from reference TRBV11-2 and TRBJ1-1 gives the full variable domain: EAGVAQSPRYKIIEKRQSVAFWCNPISGHATLYWYQQILGQGPKLLIQFQNNGVVDDSQLPKDRFSAERLKGVDSTLKIQPAKLEDSAVYLCASSLVGLGRRKEGAFFGQGTRLTVV.

The genes are TRBV9 and TRBJ2-5, with 7 bases lining up with TRBD2. The V and J ends lost 3 bases and 7 bases, in that order; junction bases with no gene match: 9. Germline CDR1 SGDLS, CDR2 YYNGEE. The CDR3 has 14 residues. CDR3 sequence (DNA): TGTGCCAGCAGCGATCGTAATGGGGGGGGGACCCAGTACTTC. Residues: CASSDRNGGGTQYF.

The rearrangement joins TRBV5-1 to TRBJ2-3; 10 bases agree with TRBD2. CDR3 length: 15 residues. Germline V lookup: CDR1 SGHRS, CDR2 YFSETQ. V gave up 0 bases and J gave up 7 bases; unmatched junction bases: 5. The CDR3 is CASSLGSSGGNTQYF. The CDR3 DNA sequence: TGCGCCAGCAGCTTGGGGAGTAGCGGGGGGAATACGCAGTATTTT.

V is TRBV9 and J is TRBJ1-2; TRBD1 might be the D (6 bases). CDR1 is SGDLS, CDR2 YYNGEE, per germline. V was shortened by 0 bases and J by 4 bases, with 10 bases between the two germline ends. This CDR3 region has 14 residues. The CDR3 DNA reads as TGTGCCAGCAGCGTAGACGTGGGGGCCTATGGCTACACCTTC. It translates to CASSVDVGAYGYTF. The full variable domain, rest sourced from reference TRBV9 and TRBJ1-2, is DSGVTQTPKHLITATGQRVTLRCSPRSGDLSVYWYQQSLDQGLQFLIQYYNGEERAKGNILERFSAQQFPDLHSELNLSSLELGDSALYFCASSVDVGAYGYTFGSGTRLTVV.

The chain recombines TRBV2 with TRBJ1-5; D possibly corresponds to TRBD1 (5 bases). CDR3 length: 16 residues. Germline loops: CDR1 SNHLY, CDR2 FYNNEI. Trimming took off 10 bases at V and 0 bases at J, with 19 bases between the two ends. The CDR3 loop is CATCRGSLFSNQPQHF. The CDR3 DNA sequence: TGTGCCACCTGCCGGGGGTCACTTTTTAGCAATCAGCCCCAGCATTTT.

This chain uses TRBV5-1 with TRBJ2-3, with D tentatively TRBD2 (6 bases). The CDR3 consists of 15 residues. V was shortened by 4 bases and J by 5 bases, with 17 bases between the two germline ends. Germline CDR1 and CDR2: SGHRS and YFSETQ. The CDR3 DNA sequence: TGCGCCAGCAGCGGTCTAATCGGGGGAGGAGATACGCAGTATTTT. It yields the protein CASSGLIGGGDTQYF. The entire variable domain, with the rest obtained from reference TRBV5-1 and TRBJ2-3, is as follows: KAGVTQTPRYLIKTRGQQVTLSCSPISGHRSVSWYQQTPGQGLQFLFEYFSETQRNKGNFPGRFSGRQFSNSRSEMNVSTLELGDSALYLCASSGLIGGGDTQYFGPGTRLTVL.